The 8 T cell receptor beta chains reported below all come from one sample, sequenced in a study of T cell changes during pregnancy in multiple sclerosis. Measured with immunoSEQ multiplex PCR; TCRdb has only the in-frame clones, and not every one. The table records tens of thousands of clones, around 93% of them present only once. Sample: peripheral blood, taken in the second trimester of pregnancy. The receptors come from a female donor with multiple sclerosis, enrolled in a pregnancy study.

The CDR3 nucleotides read TGTGCCAGCAGCGCCGCCCGGGGCAGGGGTCAAGAGACCCAGTACTTC. Its protein product is CASSAARGRGQETQYF. The J gene is TRBJ2-5, the V gene TRBV5-6; D possibly corresponds to TRBD1 (6 bases). The germline V and J ends were trimmed by 4 bases and 2 bases, with 18 bases remaining between them. Looked up from germline, CDR1 is SGHDT and CDR2 is YYEEEE. The CDR3 is made up of 16 amino acids.

CDR3 residues: CANDRDRGHQPQHF. DNA of the CDR3: TGCGCCAACGACCGGGACAGGGGGCATCAGCCCCAGCATTTT. V is TRBV10-1 and J is TRBJ1-5; TRBD1 aligns across 12 bases. Per germline, CDR1 WNHNN and CDR2 SYGVQD (reference sequence). This CDR3 spans 14 amino acids. V shed 10 bases, J shed 5 bases, and the junction held 6 bases outside the gene matches.

The chain couples TRBV29-1 to TRBJ2-5; a possible D gene is TRBD2 (6 bases). Germline V gene sequence: CDR1 SQVTM, CDR2 ANQGSEA. CDR3 length: 12 amino acids. V lost 2 bases and J lost 4, with 8 bases in between. The CDR3 here is CSVELRGETQYF. Written as DNA, the CDR3 is TGCAGCGTTGAATTGCGGGGAGAGACCCAGTACTTC.

The chain combines TRBV19 with TRBJ1-2; the D gene is possibly TRBD1 (5 bases). The CDR3 totals 11 residues. With 5 bases removed from V and 8 bases from J, the gap between germline ends came to 9 bases. Germline-derived CDR1 and CDR2 are LNHDA and SQIVND (reference sequence). The CDR3 DNA follows: TGTGCCAGTAGTTGGAGACAGGGCTACACCTTC. As protein: CASSWRQGYTF.

This clone was seen just once. The CDR3 DNA sequence: TGTGCCAGCAGCGTAGGGGGGACAGGGGCTGGAAACACCATATATTTT. The encoded protein is CASSVGGTGAGNTIYF. The chain has TRBV9 and TRBJ1-3; 10 nucleotides match TRBD1. The CDR3 length is 16 residues. V was pared by 0 bases and J by 2 bases, with 2 bases of the junction left unmatched. Germline values: CDR1 SGDLS, CDR2 YYNGEE.

The chain recombines TRBV29-1 with TRBJ2-3; 11 nucleotides agree with TRBD2. The CDR3 totals 16 residues. Trimming at V came to 5 bases and at J to 0 bases, leaving 7 bases not matched to a gene. Germline values: CDR1 SQVTM, CDR2 ANQGSEA. The CDR3 coding sequence is TGCAGCGTTAGAACTAGCGGGAGTTCTAGCACAGATACGCAGTATTTT. This codes for CSVRTSGSSSTDTQYF.

The chain has TRBV30 and TRBJ2-1; TRBD2 is a possible D gene (5 bases). V was shortened by 2 bases and J by 7 bases, with 18 bases between the two germline ends. Germline V lookup: CDR1 GTSNPN, CDR2 SVGIG (reference sequence). This CDR3 has 15 amino acids. CDR3 residues: CAWSSRDGRVNEQFF. In DNA form, the CDR3 reads TGTGCCTGGAGTTCTAGGGATGGGAGAGTTAATGAGCAGTTCTTC.

A single count supports this clone. V gene TRBV4-3 combines with J gene TRBJ2-3, with TRBD2 matching over 8 bases. J was trimmed by 4 bases and V by 4 bases; bases with no gene match: 4. In germline, CDR1 is LGHNA, CDR2 YSLEER. The CDR3 loop spans 14 amino acids. The CDR3 nucleotides read TGCGCCAGCAGCCCGGGACTAGGACCAGATACGCAGTATTTT. Its protein product is CASSPGLGPDTQYF.